The 8 T cell receptor beta chains below come from one sample, sequenced in a study of T cell changes during pregnancy in multiple sclerosis (dated by TCRdb to about 2019). Library preparation was by the immunoSEQ multiplex PCR assay. The clones in this table, taken by TCRdb from immuneACCESS, are in-frame only. Not every clone is retained; where verified, under half of the shortfall comes from an unresolved V gene, and the cause of the rest is unknown. The sample table shows approximately 100,000 clones, and around 90% are seen once. The ten largest clonotypes hold approximately 2% of the sample. The sample was peripheral blood, taken after pregnancy. The receptors come from a female donor in good health, enrolled as a control in a pregnancy study.

A few counts support this clone. The chain carries TRBV6-1 and TRBJ2-1; D might be TRBD2 (5 bases). Per the germline V gene, CDR1 is MNHNS and CDR2 is SASEGT. The ends were cut back, 1 base at V and 1 base at J, with 11 bases in the middle. CDR3 length equals 16 residues. The CDR3 bases are TGTGCCAGCAGTGAAGAAACCAGGAGGTCCTACAATGAGCAGTTCTTC. Translating gives CASSEETRRSYNEQFF.

J is TRBJ1-5 and V is TRBV19; 10 nucleotides agree with TRBD1. The CDR3 has 15 amino acids. V shed 6 bases and J 2 bases; nucleotides not matched to a gene: 4. In germline, CDR1 is LNHDA, CDR2 SQIVND (reference sequence). The CDR3 DNA sequence: TGTGCCAGTAGATACGGGACAGGGGGCAATCAGCCCCAGCATTTT. Translation: CASRYGTGGNQPQHF.

The chain has TRBV5-6 and TRBJ2-7; D might be TRBD1 (6 bases). V was pared by 2 bases and J by 0 bases, with 9 bases between. The CDR3 spans 14 residues. Germline V gives CDR1 SGHDT, CDR2 YYEEEE. DNA of the CDR3: TGTGCCAGCAGCTTCAGGGGAAGCTCCTACGAGCAGTACTTC. This sequence encodes CASSFRGSSYEQYF.

The chain uses TRBV28 and TRBJ2-1; TRBD2 might be the D (6 bases). This CDR3 spans 15 amino acids. Trimming cost V 6 bases and J 6 bases, with 18 bases left between them. Germline CDR1 and CDR2: MDHEN and SYDVKM. This chain's CDR3 is CASRGIGTPRNEQFF. In nucleotides, the CDR3 is TGTGCCAGCAGGGGTATCGGGACTCCGCGCAATGAGCAGTTCTTC.

The V gene is TRBV9, the J gene TRBJ1-1; 10 bases agree with TRBD1. Germline-derived CDR1 and CDR2 are SGDLS and YYNGEE. This CDR3 comprises 16 residues. With 3 bases clipped from V and 5 bases from J, the junction kept 10 bases outside the gene matches. CDR3 coding DNA: TGTGCCAGCAGCGCCGACCTTCGGACAGGGGGAACTGAAGCTTTCTTT. It codes for CASSADLRTGGTEAFF.

This chain links TRBV28 with TRBJ2-7, with a tentative D call TRBD1 (6 bases). This CDR3 region has 14 residues. Between the trimmed V and J ends, which lost 6 bases and 2 bases, there was a span of 14 bases. From germline, CDR1 is MDHEN and CDR2 SYDVKM. This chain's CDR3 is CASRPGEQTYEQYF. In nucleotides, the CDR3 is TGTGCCAGCAGGCCAGGGGAGCAGACCTACGAGCAGTACTTC.

CDR3 protein: CASSPGSLAKNIQYF. CDR3 nucleotides: TGTGCCAGCAGCCCGGGATCCCTAGCCAAAAACATTCAGTACTTC. The chain recombines TRBV25-1 with TRBJ2-4; D possibly corresponds to TRBD2 (5 bases). Germline values: CDR1 MGHDK, CDR2 SYGVNS. Trimming pared 6 bases from V and 0 bases from J, leaving 12 bases between. The CDR3 runs to 15 residues.

The chain links TRBV7-8 to TRBJ2-1, with 11 bases lining up with TRBD2. J lost 1 base, V lost 2 bases, and 7 bases had no gene match. Germline CDR1 SGHVS, CDR2 FQNEAQ. CDR3 length equals 18 residues. The CDR3 here is CASSLRRSGRESYNEQFF. The CDR3 region has the DNA TGTGCCAGCAGCTTACGCCGTAGCGGGAGGGAGTCCTACAATGAGCAGTTCTTC.